A selection of T cell receptor beta chains follows, all from one sample in a study of T cell repertoires in cytomegalovirus infection. TCRdb reprocessed the reads via MiXCR and lists one record per CDR3 protein. The table records roughly 990,000 distinct CDR3 sequences, roughly 31% of them present only once. Antigens of these TCRs are unknown. This specimen consisted of cultured CD8+ T cells from PBMCs, obtained from culture after CMV antigen stimulation. The source of these receptors is a human donor in good health (CMV status not recorded). Some clones in this sample may be carry-over from other donors' samples. The CDR3 runs from the conserved cysteine through the conserved F or W. Fields, in order: V gene, clone size, D gene, J gene, CDR3 DNA, CDR3 protein. D genes are given only for firm matches. Rows may omit the clone size; those that give it use once, few, many or a size class.

v_call: TRBV12-3/TRBV12-4
clone_size: once
d_call: TRBD2
j_call: TRBJ2-5
cdr3_nt: TGTGCCAGCAGTCTCCTCGGCCTCGGGGGGGGGACCCAGTACTTC
cdr3_aa: CASSLLGLGGGTQYF

v_call: TRBV18
clone_size: -
d_call: -
j_call: TRBJ1-6
cdr3_nt: TGTGCCAGCTCACGCGGACAGAACTATAATTCACCCCTCCACTTT
cdr3_aa: CASSRGQNYNSPLHF

v_call: TRBV19
clone_size: -
d_call: TRBD2
j_call: TRBJ2-1
cdr3_nt: TGTGCCAGTAGTACCCTAGGGACTAGCGGGGGTCTGGTCAATGAGCAGTTCTTC
cdr3_aa: CASSTLGTSGGLVNEQFF

v_call: TRBV11-2
clone_size: -
d_call: TRBD2
j_call: TRBJ2-5
cdr3_nt: TGTGCCAGCAGCCTGACTAGCGATTACGTCCAAGAGACCCAGTACTTC
cdr3_aa: CASSLTSDYVQETQYF

v_call: TRBV5-4
clone_size: -
d_call: -
j_call: TRBJ1-1
cdr3_nt: TGTGCCAGCAGCTTGGACATCCCAAGCACTGAAGCTTTCTTT
cdr3_aa: CASSLDIPSTEAFF

v_call: TRBV5-6
clone_size: -
d_call: -
j_call: TRBJ1-6
cdr3_nt: TGTGCCAGCAGCATCGTGAGCTCCTATAATTCACCCCTCCACTTT
cdr3_aa: CASSIVSSYNSPLHF

v_call: TRBV12-3/TRBV12-4
clone_size: few
d_call: -
j_call: TRBJ1-2
cdr3_nt: TGTGCCAGCAGTTTAGAGAGGGAAGTCATCCTGGATAACTATGGCTACACCTTC
cdr3_aa: CASSLEREVILDNYGYTF

v_call: TRBV5-6
clone_size: -
d_call: TRBD2
j_call: TRBJ2-3
cdr3_nt: TGTGCCAGCAGCTTGGTATTGCCTAGCGGGGGGGCATCAGATACGCAGTATTTT
cdr3_aa: CASSLVLPSGGASDTQYF

v_call: TRBV7-2
clone_size: many
d_call: -
j_call: TRBJ1-1
cdr3_nt: TGTGCCAGCAGCTTAGAGGAGGACACTGAAGCTTTCTTT
cdr3_aa: CASSLEEDTEAFF

v_call: TRBV7-9
clone_size: -
d_call: -
j_call: TRBJ1-2
cdr3_nt: TGTGCCAGCAGCTTAGGAGAGGCAGGGCCTTATGGCTACACCTTC
cdr3_aa: CASSLGEAGPYGYTF

v_call: TRBV7-9
clone_size: -
d_call: TRBD2
j_call: TRBJ2-3
cdr3_nt: TGTGCCAGCAGCGGCATCGCGGGGGAAGAAGATACGCAGTATTTT
cdr3_aa: CASSGIAGEEDTQYF

v_call: TRBV6-5
clone_size: few
d_call: -
j_call: TRBJ2-7
cdr3_nt: TGTGCCAGCAGTTACACCAGGGGCGAGCAGTACTTC
cdr3_aa: CASSYTRGEQYF

v_call: TRBV7-9
clone_size: -
d_call: -
j_call: TRBJ2-1
cdr3_nt: TGTACCAGCAGCTTAGGACCTGACGATAACAATGAGCAGTTCTTC
cdr3_aa: CTSSLGPDDNNEQFF

v_call: TRBV19
clone_size: -
d_call: TRBD2
j_call: TRBJ2-1
cdr3_nt: TGTGCCAGTACCCTACTAGCGGGGGCTGAGCAGTTCTTC
cdr3_aa: CASTLLAGAEQFF

v_call: TRBV14
clone_size: -
d_call: -
j_call: TRBJ2-1
cdr3_nt: TGTGCCAGCAGCCATAGGTTGGAGGACGAGCAGTTCTTC
cdr3_aa: CASSHRLEDEQFF

v_call: TRBV27
clone_size: few
d_call: TRBD1
j_call: TRBJ1-1
cdr3_nt: TGTGCCAGCAGTAAGACAGGGGGGACTGAAGCTTTCTTT
cdr3_aa: CASSKTGGTEAFF

v_call: TRBV13
clone_size: -
d_call: TRBD1
j_call: TRBJ1-2
cdr3_nt: TGTGCCAGCAGCCCCGGGACAGGGGAAGGGTTTTATGACTACACCTTC
cdr3_aa: CASSPGTGEGFYDYTF

v_call: TRBV7-6
clone_size: few
d_call: TRBD1
j_call: TRBJ2-1
cdr3_nt: TGTGCCAGCAGCTTAAAGGGACAGGGAATCGATGAGCAGTTCTTC
cdr3_aa: CASSLKGQGIDEQFF

v_call: TRBV24-1
clone_size: -
d_call: -
j_call: TRBJ2-1
cdr3_nt: TGTGCCACCAGTGATACGCCCAGGGCCTACAATGAGCAGTTCTTC
cdr3_aa: CATSDTPRAYNEQFF

v_call: TRBV6-5
clone_size: -
d_call: -
j_call: TRBJ2-5
cdr3_nt: TGTGCCAGCAGTTACTCAAGGGACAAGTACCAAGAGACCCAGTACTTC
cdr3_aa: CASSYSRDKYQETQYF

v_call: TRBV25-1
clone_size: few
d_call: TRBD1
j_call: TRBJ1-2
cdr3_nt: TGTGCCAGCAGTGAATTCGGGACAGGGGACAGCTACACCTTC
cdr3_aa: CASSEFGTGDSYTF

v_call: TRBV2
clone_size: -
d_call: TRBD2
j_call: TRBJ2-2
cdr3_nt: TGTGCCAGCAGTGATTCTCCGGGGGGGCCATCCGGGGAGCTGTTTTTT
cdr3_aa: CASSDSPGGPSGELFF

v_call: TRBV20-1
clone_size: -
d_call: -
j_call: TRBJ2-2
cdr3_nt: TGCAGTGCTAGTATTTGGGACGGGGAGCTGTTTTTT
cdr3_aa: CSASIWDGELFF

v_call: TRBV12-5
clone_size: -
d_call: TRBD1
j_call: TRBJ1-2
cdr3_nt: TGTGCTAGTGGCCGTGGAGGGGGCCTTGGATATGGCTACACCTTC
cdr3_aa: CASGRGGGLGYGYTF

v_call: TRBV29-1
clone_size: -
d_call: -
j_call: TRBJ1-1
cdr3_nt: TGCAGCGTTGAAGGGCAGATTCTATTTAACACTGAAGCTTTCTTT
cdr3_aa: CSVEGQILFNTEAFF

v_call: TRBV2
clone_size: -
d_call: -
j_call: TRBJ2-1
cdr3_nt: TGTGCCAGCACTCCGGGGGCCAATGAGCAGTTCTTC
cdr3_aa: CASTPGANEQFF

v_call: TRBV20-1
clone_size: -
d_call: -
j_call: TRBJ2-3
cdr3_nt: TGCAGTGTGCGAGGTTCGGGCACAGATACGCAGTATTTT
cdr3_aa: CSVRGSGTDTQYF

v_call: TRBV25-1
clone_size: -
d_call: TRBD1
j_call: TRBJ1-6
cdr3_nt: TGTGCCAGCAGTGAATTTAGGACAGGGGGTTCACCCCTCCACTTT
cdr3_aa: CASSEFRTGGSPLHF

v_call: TRBV19
clone_size: few
d_call: -
j_call: TRBJ1-6
cdr3_nt: TGTGCCAGTAGTATACGGCAGTTAGATTCACCCCTCCACTTT
cdr3_aa: CASSIRQLDSPLHF

v_call: TRBV7-9
clone_size: -
d_call: -
j_call: TRBJ2-7
cdr3_nt: TGTGCCAGCAGCTTTCCCTTGGGAGCCTACGAGCAGTACTTC
cdr3_aa: CASSFPLGAYEQYF

v_call: TRBV20-1
clone_size: -
d_call: -
j_call: TRBJ1-1
cdr3_nt: TGCAGTGCTCGGACAGAAATGAACACTGAAGCTTTCTTT
cdr3_aa: CSARTEMNTEAFF

v_call: TRBV4-1
clone_size: -
d_call: -
j_call: TRBJ2-6
cdr3_nt: TGCGCCAGCAGCCAGCGAAACAGGGTTTCTGGGGCCAACGTCCTGACTTTC
cdr3_aa: CASSQRNRVSGANVLTF

v_call: TRBV27
clone_size: few
d_call: -
j_call: TRBJ2-1
cdr3_nt: TGTGCCAGCAGTTTGATCGGTGTGGGGTACAATGAGCAGTTCTTC
cdr3_aa: CASSLIGVGYNEQFF

v_call: TRBV5-5
clone_size: -
d_call: -
j_call: TRBJ1-6
cdr3_nt: TGTGCCAGCAGCCCGGAAGGGGGAGTAAATTCACCCCTCCACTTT
cdr3_aa: CASSPEGGVNSPLHF

v_call: TRBV7-2
clone_size: many
d_call: -
j_call: TRBJ1-5
cdr3_nt: TGTGCCAGCAGCCAGGACAGAAGCAATCAGCCCCAGCATTTT
cdr3_aa: CASSQDRSNQPQHF

v_call: TRBV6-1
clone_size: many
d_call: -
j_call: TRBJ1-1
cdr3_nt: TGTGCCTCCGTTGGGGCGGAAGCTTTCTTT
cdr3_aa: CASVGAEAFF

v_call: TRBV5-6
clone_size: once
d_call: TRBD1
j_call: TRBJ1-2
cdr3_nt: TGTGCCAGCAGCGTTGGGACAGGAGGAGGCTACACCTTC
cdr3_aa: CASSVGTGGGYTF

v_call: TRBV5-6
clone_size: -
d_call: -
j_call: TRBJ2-1
cdr3_nt: TGTGCCAGCAGCTTGAGCTTGAGGTCCTCCTCCTACAATGAGCAGTTCTTC
cdr3_aa: CASSLSLRSSSYNEQFF

v_call: TRBV19
clone_size: once
d_call: -
j_call: TRBJ2-2
cdr3_nt: TGTGCCTCATCGGGGCATGGGGCCGGGGAGCTGTTTTTT
cdr3_aa: CASSGHGAGELFF

v_call: TRBV15
clone_size: -
d_call: -
j_call: TRBJ2-7
cdr3_nt: TGTGCCACCAGCAGAGCCAAGGGGGACTACTACGAGCAGTACTTC
cdr3_aa: CATSRAKGDYYEQYF

v_call: TRBV7-8
clone_size: many
d_call: -
j_call: TRBJ2-2
cdr3_nt: TGTGCCAGCAGCTTAGGTTTCCCTATGAGCGGACCGTACACCGGGGAGCTGTTTTTT
cdr3_aa: CASSLGFPMSGPYTGELFF